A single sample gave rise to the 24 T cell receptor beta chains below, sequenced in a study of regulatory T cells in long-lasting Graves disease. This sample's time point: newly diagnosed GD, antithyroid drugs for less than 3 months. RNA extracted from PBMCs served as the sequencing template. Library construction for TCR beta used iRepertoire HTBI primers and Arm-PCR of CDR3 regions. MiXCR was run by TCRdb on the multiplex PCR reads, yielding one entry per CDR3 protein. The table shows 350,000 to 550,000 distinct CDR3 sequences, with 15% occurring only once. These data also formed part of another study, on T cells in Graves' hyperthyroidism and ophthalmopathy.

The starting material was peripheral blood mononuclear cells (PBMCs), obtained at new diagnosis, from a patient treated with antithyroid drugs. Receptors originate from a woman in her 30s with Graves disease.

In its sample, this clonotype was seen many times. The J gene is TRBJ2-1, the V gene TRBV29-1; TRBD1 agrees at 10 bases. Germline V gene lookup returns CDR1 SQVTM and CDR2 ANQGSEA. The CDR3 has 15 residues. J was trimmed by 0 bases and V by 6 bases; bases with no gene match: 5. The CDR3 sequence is CSVPRDRGSYNEQFF. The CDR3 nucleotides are TGCAGCGTCCCCAGGGACAGGGGCTCCTACAATGAGCAGTTCTTC.

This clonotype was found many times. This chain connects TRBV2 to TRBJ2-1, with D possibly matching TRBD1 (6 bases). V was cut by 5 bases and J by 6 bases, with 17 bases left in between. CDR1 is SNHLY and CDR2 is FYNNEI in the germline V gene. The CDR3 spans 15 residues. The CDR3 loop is CASSSGTSQANEQFF. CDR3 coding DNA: TGTGCCAGCAGTTCCGGGACATCCCAGGCCAATGAGCAGTTCTTC.

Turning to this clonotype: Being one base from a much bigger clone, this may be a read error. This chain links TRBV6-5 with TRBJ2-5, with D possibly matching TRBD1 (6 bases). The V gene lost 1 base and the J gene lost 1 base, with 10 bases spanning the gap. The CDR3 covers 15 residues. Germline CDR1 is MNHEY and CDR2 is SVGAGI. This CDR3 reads CASSYCGRGQETQYF. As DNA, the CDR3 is TGTGCCAGCAGTTACTGTGGCAGGGGCCAAGAGACCCAGTACTTC.

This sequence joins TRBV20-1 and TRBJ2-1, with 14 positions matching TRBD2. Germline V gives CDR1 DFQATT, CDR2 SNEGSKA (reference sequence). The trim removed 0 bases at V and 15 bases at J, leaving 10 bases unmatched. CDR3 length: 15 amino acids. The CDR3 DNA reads TGCAGTGCTAGAGAGTTCGCGACTAGCGGGAGGGCCGGGTTCTTC. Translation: CSAREFATSGRAGFF.

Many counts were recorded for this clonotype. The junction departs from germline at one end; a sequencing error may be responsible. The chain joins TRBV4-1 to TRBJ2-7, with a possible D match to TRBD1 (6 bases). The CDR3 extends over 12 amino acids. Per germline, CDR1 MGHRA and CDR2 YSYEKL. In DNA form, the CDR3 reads TGCGCCAGCAGCCAAGATTTGGGGGCAAGGCACTTC. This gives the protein CASSQDLGARHF.

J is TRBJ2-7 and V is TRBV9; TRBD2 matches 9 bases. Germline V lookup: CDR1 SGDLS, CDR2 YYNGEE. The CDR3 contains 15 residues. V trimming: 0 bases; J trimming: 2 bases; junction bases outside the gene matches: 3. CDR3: CASSVGREGTYEQYF. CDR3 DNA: TGTGCCAGCAGCGTAGGGCGGGAGGGAACCTACGAGCAGTACTTC.

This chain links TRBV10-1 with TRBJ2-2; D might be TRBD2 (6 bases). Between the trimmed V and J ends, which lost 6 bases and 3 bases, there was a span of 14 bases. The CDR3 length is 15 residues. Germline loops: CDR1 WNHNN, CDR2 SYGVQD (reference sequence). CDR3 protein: CASSHGSTHTGELFF. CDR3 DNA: TGCGCCAGCAGCCACGGGAGCACCCACACCGGGGAGCTGTTTTTT.

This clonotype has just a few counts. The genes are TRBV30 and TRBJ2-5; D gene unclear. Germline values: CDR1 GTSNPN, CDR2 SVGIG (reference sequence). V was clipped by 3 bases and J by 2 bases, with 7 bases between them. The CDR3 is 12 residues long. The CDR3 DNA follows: TGTGCCTGGAGGGAAGGACAAGAGACCCAGTACTTC. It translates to CAWREGQETQYF.

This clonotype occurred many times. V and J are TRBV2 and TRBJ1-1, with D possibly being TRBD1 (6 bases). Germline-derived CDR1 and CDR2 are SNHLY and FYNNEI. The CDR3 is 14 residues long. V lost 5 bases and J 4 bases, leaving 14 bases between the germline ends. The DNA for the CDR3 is TGTGCCAGCAGTTACAGGGTGGTGGGCACTGAAGCTTTCTTT. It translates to CASSYRVVGTEAFF.

The CDR3 coding sequence is TGCAGTGCTATCGACAGGGACCACTCTGGGGCCAACGTCCTGACTTTC. This codes for CSAIDRDHSGANVLTF. This chain uses TRBV20-1 with TRBJ2-6; TRBD1 matches 7 bases. J was trimmed by 0 bases and V by 4 bases; bases with no gene match: 6. This CDR3 is 16 amino acids long. Germline V CDR1 and CDR2: DFQATT, SNEGSKA (reference sequence).

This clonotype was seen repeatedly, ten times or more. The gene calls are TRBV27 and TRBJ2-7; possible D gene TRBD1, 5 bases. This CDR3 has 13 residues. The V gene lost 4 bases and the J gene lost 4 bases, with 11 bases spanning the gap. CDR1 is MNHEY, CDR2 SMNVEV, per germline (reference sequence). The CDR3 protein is CASSYTGQYEQYF. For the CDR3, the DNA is TGTGCCAGCAGTTACACAGGCCAATACGAGCAGTACTTC.

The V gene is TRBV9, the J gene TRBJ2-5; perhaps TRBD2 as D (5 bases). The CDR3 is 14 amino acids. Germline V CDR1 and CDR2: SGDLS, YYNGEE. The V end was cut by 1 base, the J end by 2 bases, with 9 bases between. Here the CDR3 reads CASSVTAAQETQYF. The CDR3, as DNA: TGTGCCAGCAGCGTAACAGCGGCTCAAGAGACCCAGTACTTC.

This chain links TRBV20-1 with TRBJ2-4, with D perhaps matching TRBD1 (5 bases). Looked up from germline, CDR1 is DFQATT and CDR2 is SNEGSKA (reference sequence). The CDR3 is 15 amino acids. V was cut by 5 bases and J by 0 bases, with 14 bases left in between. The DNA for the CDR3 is TGCAGTGCTGCTTCGACAGTGTCAGCCAAAAACATTCAGTACTTC. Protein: CSAASTVSAKNIQYF.

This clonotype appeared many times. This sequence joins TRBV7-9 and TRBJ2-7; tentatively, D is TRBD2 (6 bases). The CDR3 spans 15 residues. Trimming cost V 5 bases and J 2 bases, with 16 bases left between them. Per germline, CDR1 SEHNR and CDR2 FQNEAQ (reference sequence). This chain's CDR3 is CASSPRDGLPYEQYF. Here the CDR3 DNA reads TGTGCCAGCAGCCCTCGGGACGGACTACCCTACGAGCAGTACTTC. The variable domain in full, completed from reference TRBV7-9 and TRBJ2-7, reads DTGVSQNPRHKITKRGQNVTFRCDPISEHNRLYWYRQTLGQGPEFLTYFQNEAQLEKSRLLSDRFSAERPKGSFSTLEIQRTEQGDSAMYLCASSPRDGLPYEQYFGPGTRLTVT.

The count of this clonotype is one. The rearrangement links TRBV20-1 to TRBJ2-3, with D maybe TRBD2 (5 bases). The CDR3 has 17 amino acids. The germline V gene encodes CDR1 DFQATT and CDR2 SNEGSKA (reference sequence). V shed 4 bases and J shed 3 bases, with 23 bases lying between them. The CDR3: CSAILPLLGAVTDTQYF. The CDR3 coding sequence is TGCAGTGCTATCCTTCCCCTCTTGGGAGCGGTTACAGATACGCAGTATTTT.

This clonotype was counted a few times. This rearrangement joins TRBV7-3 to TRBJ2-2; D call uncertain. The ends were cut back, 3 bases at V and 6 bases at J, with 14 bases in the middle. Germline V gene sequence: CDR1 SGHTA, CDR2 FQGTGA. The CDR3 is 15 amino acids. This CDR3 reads CASSFGSVRAGELFF. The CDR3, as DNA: TGTGCCAGCAGCTTTGGCTCAGTCCGGGCCGGGGAGCTGTTTTTT.

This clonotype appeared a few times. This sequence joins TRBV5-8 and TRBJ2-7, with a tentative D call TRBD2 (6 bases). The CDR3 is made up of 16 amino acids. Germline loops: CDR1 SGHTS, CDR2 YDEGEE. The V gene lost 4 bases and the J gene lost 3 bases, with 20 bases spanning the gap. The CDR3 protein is CASSRPPGLYNYEQYF. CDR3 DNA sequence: TGTGCCAGCAGCCGCCCCCCGGGACTCTACAACTACGAGCAGTACTTC. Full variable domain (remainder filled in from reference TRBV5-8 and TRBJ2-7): EAGVTQSPTHLIKTRGQQATLRCSPISGHTSVYWYQQALGLGLQFLLWYDEGEERNRGNFPPRFSGRQFPNYSSELNVNALELEDSALYLCASSRPPGLYNYEQYFGPGTRLTVT.

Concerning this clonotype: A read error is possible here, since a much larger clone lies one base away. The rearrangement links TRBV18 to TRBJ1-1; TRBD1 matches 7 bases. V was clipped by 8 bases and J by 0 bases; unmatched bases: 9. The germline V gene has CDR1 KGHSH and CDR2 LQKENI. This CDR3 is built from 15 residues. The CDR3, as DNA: TGTGCCAGCCTGGCGGGACAGCGCATGAACACTGAAGCTTTCTTT. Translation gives CASLAGQRMNTEAFF.

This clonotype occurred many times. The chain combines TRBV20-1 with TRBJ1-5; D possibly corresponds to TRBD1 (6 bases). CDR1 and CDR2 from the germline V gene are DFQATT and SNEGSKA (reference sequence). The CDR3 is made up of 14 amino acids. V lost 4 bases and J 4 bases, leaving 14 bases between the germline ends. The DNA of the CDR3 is TGCAGTGCTAACAAGGCAGGGGTTAATCAGCCCCAGCATTTT. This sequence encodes CSANKAGVNQPQHF.

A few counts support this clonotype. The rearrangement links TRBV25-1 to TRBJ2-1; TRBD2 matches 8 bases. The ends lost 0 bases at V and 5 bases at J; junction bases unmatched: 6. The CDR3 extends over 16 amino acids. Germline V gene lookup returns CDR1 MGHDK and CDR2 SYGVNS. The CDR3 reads CASSEYGGTSHNEQFF. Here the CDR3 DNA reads TGTGCCAGCAGTGAATATGGCGGGACTAGTCACAATGAGCAGTTCTTC.

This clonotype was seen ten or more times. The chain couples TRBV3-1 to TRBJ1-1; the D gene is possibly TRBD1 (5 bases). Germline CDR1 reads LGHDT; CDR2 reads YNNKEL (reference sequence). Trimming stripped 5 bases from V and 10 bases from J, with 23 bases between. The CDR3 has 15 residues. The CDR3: CASSSTPGAGGGAFF. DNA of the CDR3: TGTGCCAGCAGCTCCACACCCGGGGCCGGCGGCGGAGCTTTCTTT.

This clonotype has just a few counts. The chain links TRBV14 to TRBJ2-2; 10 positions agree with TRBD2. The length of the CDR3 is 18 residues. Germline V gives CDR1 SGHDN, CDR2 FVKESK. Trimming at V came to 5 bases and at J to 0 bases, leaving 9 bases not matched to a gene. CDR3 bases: TGTGCCAGCAGCTTACTCGGGACTAGCGTGGCGAACACCGGGGAGCTGTTTTTT. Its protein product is CASSLLGTSVANTGELFF.

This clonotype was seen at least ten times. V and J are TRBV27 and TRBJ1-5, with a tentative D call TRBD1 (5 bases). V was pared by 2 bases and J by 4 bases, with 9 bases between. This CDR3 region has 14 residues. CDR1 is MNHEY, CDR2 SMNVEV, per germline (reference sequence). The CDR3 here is CASSLGGVNQPQHF. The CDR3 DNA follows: TGTGCCAGCAGTTTAGGGGGGGTGAATCAGCCCCAGCATTTT.

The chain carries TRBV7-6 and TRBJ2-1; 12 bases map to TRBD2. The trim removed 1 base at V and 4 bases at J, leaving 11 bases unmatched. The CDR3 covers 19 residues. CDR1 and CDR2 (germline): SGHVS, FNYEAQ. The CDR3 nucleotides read TGTGCCAGCAGCTTAGGACTAGCGGGAGACTTGGGGCCATACAATGAGCAGTTCTTC. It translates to CASSLGLAGDLGPYNEQFF.